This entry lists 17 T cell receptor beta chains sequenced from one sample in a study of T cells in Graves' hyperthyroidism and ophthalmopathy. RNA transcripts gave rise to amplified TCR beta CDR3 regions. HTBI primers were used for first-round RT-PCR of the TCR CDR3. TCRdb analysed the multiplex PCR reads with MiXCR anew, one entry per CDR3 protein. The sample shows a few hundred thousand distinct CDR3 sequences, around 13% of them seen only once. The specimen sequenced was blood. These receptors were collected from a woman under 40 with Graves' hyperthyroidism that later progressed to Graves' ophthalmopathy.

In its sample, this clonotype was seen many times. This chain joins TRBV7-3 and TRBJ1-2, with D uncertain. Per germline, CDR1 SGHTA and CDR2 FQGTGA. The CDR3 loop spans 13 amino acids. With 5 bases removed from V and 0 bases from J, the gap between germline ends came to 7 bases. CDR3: CASSPASNYGYTF. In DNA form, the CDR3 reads TGTGCCAGCAGCCCAGCCTCTAACTATGGCTACACCTTC.

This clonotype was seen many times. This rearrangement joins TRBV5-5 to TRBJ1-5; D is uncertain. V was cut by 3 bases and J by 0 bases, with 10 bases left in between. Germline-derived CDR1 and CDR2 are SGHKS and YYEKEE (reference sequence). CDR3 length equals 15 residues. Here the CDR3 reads CASSWTPNSNQPQHF. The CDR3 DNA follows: TGTGCCAGCAGCTGGACCCCTAATAGCAATCAGCCCCAGCATTTT. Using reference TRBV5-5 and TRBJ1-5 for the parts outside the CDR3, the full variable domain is DAGVTQSPTHLIKTRGQQVTLRCSPISGHKSVSWYQQVLGQGPQFIFQYYEKEERGRGNFPDRFSARQFPNYSSELNVNALLLGDSALYLCASSWTPNSNQPQHFGDGTRLSIL.

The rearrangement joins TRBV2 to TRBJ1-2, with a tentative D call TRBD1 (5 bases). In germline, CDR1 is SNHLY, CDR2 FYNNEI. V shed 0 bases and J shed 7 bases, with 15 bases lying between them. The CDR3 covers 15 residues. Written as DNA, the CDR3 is TGTGCCAGCAGTGAAGCCCAGTCCGGGGGGAGTGGCTACACCTTC. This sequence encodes CASSEAQSGGSGYTF.

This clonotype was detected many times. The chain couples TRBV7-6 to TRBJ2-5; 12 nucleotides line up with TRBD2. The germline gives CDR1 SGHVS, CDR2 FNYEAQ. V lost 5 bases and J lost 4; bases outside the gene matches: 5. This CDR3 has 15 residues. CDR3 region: CASSVTSGSLETQYF. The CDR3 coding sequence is TGTGCCAGCAGCGTGACTAGCGGGAGTCTAGAGACCCAGTACTTC.

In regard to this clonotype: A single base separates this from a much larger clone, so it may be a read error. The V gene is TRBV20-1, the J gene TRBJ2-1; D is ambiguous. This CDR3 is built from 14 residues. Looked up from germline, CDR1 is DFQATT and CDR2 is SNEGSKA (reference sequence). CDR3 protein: CSATNPSSYNEHFF. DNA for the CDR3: TGCAGTGCTACGAACCCCTCCTCCTACAATGAGCACTTCTTC.

The CDR3: CASRLDGGGWEKLFF. CDR3 DNA sequence: TGTGCCAGCAGACTCGACGGGGGAGGTTGGGAAAAACTGTTTTTT. This chain connects TRBV28 to TRBJ1-4, with a tentative D call TRBD1 (5 bases). This CDR3 region has 15 residues. Germline loops: CDR1 MDHEN, CDR2 SYDVKM. The V end lost 6 bases, the J end lost 8 bases, and 19 bases lay between the germline ends.

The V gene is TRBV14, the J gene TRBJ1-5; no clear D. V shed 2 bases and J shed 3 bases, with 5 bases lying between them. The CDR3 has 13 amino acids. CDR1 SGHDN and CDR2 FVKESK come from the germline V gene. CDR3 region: CASSQTINQPQHF. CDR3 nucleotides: TGTGCCAGCAGCCAAACAATCAATCAGCCCCAGCATTTT.

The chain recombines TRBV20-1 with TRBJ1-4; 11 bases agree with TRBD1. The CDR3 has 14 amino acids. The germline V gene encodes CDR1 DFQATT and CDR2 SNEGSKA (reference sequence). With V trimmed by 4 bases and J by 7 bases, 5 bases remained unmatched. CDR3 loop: CSATSGQGGEKLFF. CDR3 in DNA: TGCAGTGCTACCTCGGGACAGGGGGGTGAAAAACTGTTTTTT.

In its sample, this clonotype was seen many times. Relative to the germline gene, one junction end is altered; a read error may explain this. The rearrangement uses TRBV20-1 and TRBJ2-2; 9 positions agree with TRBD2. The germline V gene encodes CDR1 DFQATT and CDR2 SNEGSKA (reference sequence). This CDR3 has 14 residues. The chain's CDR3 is CSARVGGRAGELFF. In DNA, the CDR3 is TGCAGTGCCAGAGTCGGCGGGAGGGCCGGGGAGCTGTTTTTT.

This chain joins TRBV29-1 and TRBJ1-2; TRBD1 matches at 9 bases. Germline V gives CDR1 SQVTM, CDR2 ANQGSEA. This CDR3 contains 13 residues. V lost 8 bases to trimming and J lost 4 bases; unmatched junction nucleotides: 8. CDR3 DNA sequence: TGCAGCTGCAGGACAGGGGTAGGCTATGGCTACACCTTC. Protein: CSCRTGVGYGYTF.

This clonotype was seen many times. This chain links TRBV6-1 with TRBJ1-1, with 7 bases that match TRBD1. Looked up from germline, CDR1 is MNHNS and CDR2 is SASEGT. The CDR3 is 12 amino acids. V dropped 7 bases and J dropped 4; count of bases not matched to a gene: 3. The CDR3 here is CASKGGTTEAFF. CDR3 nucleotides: TGTGCCAGCAAAGGGGGCACCACTGAAGCTTTCTTT.

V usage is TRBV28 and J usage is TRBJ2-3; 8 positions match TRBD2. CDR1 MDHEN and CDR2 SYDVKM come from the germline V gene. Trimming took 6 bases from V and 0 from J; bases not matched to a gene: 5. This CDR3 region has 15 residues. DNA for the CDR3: TGTGCCAGCAGACTAGCGGATTTTAGCACAGATACGCAGTATTTT. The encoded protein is CASRLADFSTDTQYF.

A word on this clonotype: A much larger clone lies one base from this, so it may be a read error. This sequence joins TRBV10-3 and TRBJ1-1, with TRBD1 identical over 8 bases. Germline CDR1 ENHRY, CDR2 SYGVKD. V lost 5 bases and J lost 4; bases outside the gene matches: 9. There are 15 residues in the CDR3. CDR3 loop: CAISYTTGGGTEAFF. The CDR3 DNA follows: TGTGCCATCAGTTACACCACAGGGGGAGGCACTGAAGCTTTCTTT.

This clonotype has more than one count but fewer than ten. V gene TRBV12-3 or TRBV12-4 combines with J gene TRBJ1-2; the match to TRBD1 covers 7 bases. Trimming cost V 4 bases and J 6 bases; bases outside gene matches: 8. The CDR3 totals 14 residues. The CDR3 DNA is TGTGCCAGCAGTTCGCGACAGGGTGTGGATGGCTACACCTTC. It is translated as CASSSRQGVDGYTF.

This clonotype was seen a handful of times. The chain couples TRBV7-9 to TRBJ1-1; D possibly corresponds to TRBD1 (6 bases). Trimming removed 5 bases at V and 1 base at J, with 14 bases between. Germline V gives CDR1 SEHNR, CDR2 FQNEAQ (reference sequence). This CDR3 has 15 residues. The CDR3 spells CASSGRQGPNTEAFF. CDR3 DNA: TGTGCCAGCAGCGGACGTCAGGGGCCGAACACTGAAGCTTTCTTT. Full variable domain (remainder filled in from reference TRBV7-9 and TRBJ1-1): DTGVSQNPRHKITKRGQNVTFRCDPISEHNRLYWYRQTLGQGPEFLTYFQNEAQLEKSRLLSDRFSAERPKGSFSTLEIQRTEQGDSAMYLCASSGRQGPNTEAFFGQGTRLTVV.

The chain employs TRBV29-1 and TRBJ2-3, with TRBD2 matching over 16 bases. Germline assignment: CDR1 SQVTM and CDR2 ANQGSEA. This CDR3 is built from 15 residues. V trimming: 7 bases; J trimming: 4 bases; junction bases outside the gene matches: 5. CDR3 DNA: TGCAGCGAGGGGACTAGCGGGAGGGCCGCAGATACGCAGTATTTT. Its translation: CSEGTSGRAADTQYF.

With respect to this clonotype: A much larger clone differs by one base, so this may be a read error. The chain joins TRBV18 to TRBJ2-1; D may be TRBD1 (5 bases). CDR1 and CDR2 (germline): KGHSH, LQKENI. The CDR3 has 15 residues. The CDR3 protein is CAGSKGQSSYNEQFF. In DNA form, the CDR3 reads TGTGCCGGCTCAAAGGGGCAGAGCTCCTACAATGAGCAGTTCTTC. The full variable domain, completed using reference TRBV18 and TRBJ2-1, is NAGVMQNPRHLVRRRGQEARLRCSPMKGHSHVYWYRQLPEEGLKFMVYLQKENIIDESGMPKERFSAEFPKEGPSILRIQQVVRGDSAAYFCAGSKGQSSYNEQFFGPGTRLTVL.